This entry lists 25 T cell receptor beta chains sequenced from one sample in a study of cytomegalovirus exposure and HLA in healthy donors. Researchers ran the PCR with 60 Vbeta and 13 Jbeta primers. The assay was immunoSEQ multiplex PCR, and TCRdb's table has in-frame clones only and misses some. There are more than 95,000 clones in the sample; 60% to 85% occur only once, and around 4.9% lies in the top ten. Sequenced input: PBMCs. Source of these receptors: a man over 45 in good health and CMV-seropositive.

The chain couples TRBV21-1 to TRBJ1-2; TRBD1 reflects the table's D call only, with no check against the DNA. TRBV21-1 is a pseudogene segment. The CDR3 is 14 amino acids. The CDR3 sequence is CASSNRDRGAGYTF. Written as DNA, the CDR3 is TGTGCCAGCAGCAACCGGGACAGGGGGGCCGGCTACACCTTC.

The J gene is TRBJ1-1, the V gene TRBV7-9, with 8 nucleotides matching TRBD1. Germline loops: CDR1 SEHNR, CDR2 FQNEAQ (reference sequence). The CDR3 totals 15 residues. Losses at the gene ends were 5 bases for V and 0 bases for J; bases not matched to a gene: 5. CDR3 DNA sequence: TGTGCCAGCAGCCCAAGACAGGGGTTGAACACTGAAGCTTTCTTT. Translating gives CASSPRQGLNTEAFF. Full variable domain (rest looked up from reference TRBV7-9 and TRBJ1-1): DTGVSQNPRHKITKRGQNVTFRCDPISEHNRLYWYRQTLGQGPEFLTYFQNEAQLEKSRLLSDRFSAERPKGSFSTLEIQRTEQGDSAMYLCASSPRQGLNTEAFFGQGTRLTVV.

This clone was found a few times. The rearrangement joins TRBV2 to TRBJ2-4, with D perhaps TRBD1 (5 bases). The germline V gene encodes CDR1 SNHLY and CDR2 FYNNEI. This CDR3 comprises 15 residues. V was pared by 9 bases and J by 9 bases, with 24 bases between. CDR3 nucleotide sequence: TGTGCCAGTTCGGCGCAGGGCGGATTAGAAAGCATTCAGTACTTC. Translation gives CASSAQGGLESIQYF.

This rearrangement joins TRBV2 to TRBJ2-7; D unclear. V dropped 4 bases and J dropped 1 base, with 11 bases sitting between them. Germline V gives CDR1 SNHLY, CDR2 FYNNEI. This CDR3 is built from 14 residues. CDR3 DNA sequence: TGTGCCAGCAGTGTTTCCAGGATTTCCTACGAGCAGTACTTC. Encoded protein: CASSVSRISYEQYF.

V is TRBV5-1 and J is TRBJ2-2; 8 bases are a match to TRBD2. CDR3 size: 16 residues. Germline CDR1 and CDR2: SGHRS and YFSETQ. Trimming removed 4 bases from V and 0 bases from J; junction bases left unmatched: 5. CDR3 loop: CASSETSAANTGELFF. The CDR3 DNA reads TGCGCCAGCAGCGAGACTAGCGCAGCGAACACCGGGGAGCTGTTTTTT.

The V call is TRBV5-1, the J call TRBJ2-7; 11 bases match TRBD2. The germline V gene has CDR1 SGHRS and CDR2 YFSETQ. This CDR3 contains 15 residues. V shed 0 bases, J shed 1 base, and the junction held 0 bases outside the gene matches. CDR3 nucleotide sequence: TGCGCCAGCAGCTTGGTAGCGGGAGGGTCCTACGAGCAGTACTTC. Its protein product is CASSLVAGGSYEQYF.

As DNA, the CDR3 is TGTGCCAGCAGTGACCCCCTCGGCGGATATAACTATGGCTACACCTTC. The encoded protein is CASSDPLGGYNYGYTF. The V and J genes are TRBV6-1 and TRBJ1-2, with D uncertain. The CDR3 is 16 residues long. V was pared by 3 bases and J by 1 base, with 15 bases between. Germline CDR1 reads MNHNS; CDR2 reads SASEGT.

The chain uses TRBV4-1 and TRBJ1-2; D is uncertain. The ends were cut back, 1 base at V and 3 bases at J, with 15 bases in the middle. This CDR3 has 16 amino acids. Germline values: CDR1 MGHRA, CDR2 YSYEKL. The CDR3 sequence is CASSQVKSGVYYGYTF. As DNA, the CDR3 is TGCGCCAGCAGCCAAGTTAAGTCGGGAGTTTACTATGGCTACACCTTC.

The chain has TRBV20-1 and TRBJ1-4, with TRBD1 matching over 7 bases. Unmatched junction bases numbered 2, after V lost 0 bases and J lost 13 bases. Germline V CDR1 and CDR2: DFQATT, SNEGSKA (reference sequence). This CDR3 contains 11 residues. The DNA of the CDR3 is TGCAGTGCTAGAGACCGGGACAGACTGTTTTTT. Translated, it gives CSARDRDRLFF.

This chain uses TRBV18 with TRBJ2-6, with D perhaps matching TRBD2 (6 bases). The CDR3 spans 15 residues. With 3 bases removed from V and 4 bases from J, the gap between germline ends came to 10 bases. The germline CDR1 and CDR2 sequences are KGHSH and LQKENI. This CDR3 is CASSPAGHGANVLTF. The CDR3, as DNA: TGTGCCAGCTCACCCGCGGGGCACGGGGCCAACGTCCTGACTTTC.

This chain links TRBV10-3 with TRBJ2-7; 9 bases align to TRBD2. The germline V gene has CDR1 ENHRY and CDR2 SYGVKD. This CDR3 has 15 residues. After removal of 1 base from V and 2 bases from J, the junction contained 3 bases not matched to a gene. The CDR3 is CAISEFSGSTYEQYF. The DNA for the CDR3 is TGTGCCATCAGTGAGTTTAGCGGGAGCACCTACGAGCAGTACTTC.

CDR3 nucleotides: TGTGCCAGCAGTTTGACAGGACCCAATCAGCCCCAGCATTTT. This codes for CASSLTGPNQPQHF. The chain couples TRBV27 to TRBJ1-5, with a possible D match to TRBD1 (6 bases). The CDR3 has 14 amino acids. Trimming cost V 3 bases and J 3 bases, with 9 bases left between them. Germline CDR1 and CDR2: MNHEY and SMNVEV (reference sequence).

This rearrangement joins TRBV7-9 to TRBJ2-5; D is ambiguous. V lost 4 bases, J lost 6 bases, and 3 bases lay in between. This CDR3 has 10 residues. CDR1 is SEHNR, CDR2 FQNEAQ, per germline (reference sequence). The CDR3 protein is CASSSKTQYF. The CDR3 region has the DNA TGTGCCAGCAGCTCCAAGACCCAGTACTTC. Drawing the rest from reference TRBV7-9 and TRBJ2-5, the complete variable domain is DTGVSQNPRHKITKRGQNVTFRCDPISEHNRLYWYRQTLGQGPEFLTYFQNEAQLEKSRLLSDRFSAERPKGSFSTLEIQRTEQGDSAMYLCASSSKTQYFGPGTRLLVL.

The chain links TRBV28 to TRBJ2-2, with D possibly TRBD2 on 5 matching bases. V gave up 3 bases and J gave up 0 bases, with 11 bases separating them. Germline V lookup: CDR1 MDHEN, CDR2 SYDVKM. The CDR3 has 16 amino acids. CDR3 sequence reads: CASSFSVATNTGELFF. The CDR3 DNA reads TGTGCCAGCAGTTTTTCGGTAGCGACGAACACCGGGGAGCTGTTTTTT.

In the case of this clone: The sample contains more than one DNA sequence encoding this CDR3. The chain is built from TRBV25-1 and TRBJ1-6; TRBD1 agrees at 8 bases. CDR1 is MGHDK, CDR2 SYGVNS, per germline. The CDR3 extends over 15 amino acids. Losses at the gene ends were 3 bases for V and 7 bases for J; bases not matched to a gene: 5. The CDR3 loop reads CASSDSHRGNSPLHF. Written as DNA, the CDR3 is TGTGCCAGCAGTGATTCCCACAGGGGGAATTCACCCCTCCACTTT.

This sequence joins TRBV6-5 and TRBJ1-2, with 9 bases fitting TRBD1. CDR3 length equals 14 residues. The germline CDR1 and CDR2 sequences are MNHEY and SVGAGI. Trimming removed 7 bases from V and 7 bases from J; junction bases left unmatched: 10. Here the CDR3 DNA reads TGTGCCAGCAAACCGGGACAGGGTTTTCCTGGCTACACCTTC. Translating it yields CASKPGQGFPGYTF.

The rearrangement links TRBV2 to TRBJ1-1; TRBD1 is a possible D gene (6 bases). Germline V CDR1 and CDR2: SNHLY, FYNNEI. V was pared by 8 bases and J by 5 bases, with 12 bases between. The CDR3 has 12 amino acids. DNA for the CDR3: TGTGCCAGCTCCAGGGGAAGAACTGAAGCTTTCTTT. Its translation is CASSRGRTEAFF.

This chain connects TRBV25-1 to TRBJ1-2, with a weak D call TRBD1 (6 bases). The CDR3 loop spans 14 amino acids. Trimming stripped 2 bases from V and 4 bases from J, with 11 bases between. Germline V gives CDR1 MGHDK, CDR2 SYGVNS. The CDR3 protein is CASSEIRGAYGYTF. CDR3 nucleotides: TGTGCCAGCAGTGAAATTCGGGGGGCCTATGGCTACACCTTC.

The gene calls are TRBV5-6 and TRBJ2-4; perhaps TRBD1 as D (5 bases). CDR1 SGHDT and CDR2 YYEEEE come from the germline V gene. The length of the CDR3 is 16 residues. V lost 0 bases and J lost 0, with 10 bases in between. The CDR3 DNA sequence: TGTGCCAGCAGCTTGGTGGCAGGGCGAGCCAAAAACATTCAGTACTTC. Encoded protein: CASSLVAGRAKNIQYF. The full variable domain, with the rest looked up from reference TRBV5-6 and TRBJ2-4, is DAGVTQSPTHLIKTRGQQVTLRCSPKSGHDTVSWYQQALGQGPQFIFQYYEEEERQRGNFPDRFSGHQFPNYSSELNVNALLLGDSALYLCASSLVAGRAKNIQYFGAGTRLSVL.

The chain is built from TRBV30 and TRBJ1-2, with D hard to call. V lost 5 bases to trimming and J lost 4 bases, with 11 bases between them. This CDR3 has 12 residues. Germline V lookup: CDR1 GTSNPN, CDR2 SVGIG (reference sequence). The CDR3 region is CAWGRDGYGYTF. CDR3 in DNA: TGTGCCTGGGGGAGGGATGGCTATGGCTACACCTTC.

This chain links TRBV5-4 with TRBJ1-1, with a tentative D call TRBD1 (6 bases). Germline CDR1 and CDR2: SGHNT and YYREEE (reference sequence). The CDR3 contains 14 residues. The V and J ends lost 4 bases and 3 bases respectively, with 13 bases between them. The CDR3 spells CASSIRQAYTEAFF. The CDR3 bases are TGTGCCAGCAGCATAAGACAGGCCTACACTGAAGCTTTCTTT.

This chain connects TRBV4-1 to TRBJ1-1, with no clear D. The CDR3 covers 14 residues. The germline gives CDR1 MGHRA, CDR2 YSYEKL. Trimming pared 4 bases from V and 0 bases from J, leaving 9 bases between. CDR3 DNA sequence: TGCGCCAGCAGCCCGGGAAACTTGAACACTGAAGCTTTCTTT. This gives the protein CASSPGNLNTEAFF.

Only a few counts were recorded for this clone. The rearrangement links TRBV18 to TRBJ2-7; no clear D. The germline V gene has CDR1 KGHSH and CDR2 LQKENI. The V end was cut by 2 bases, the J end by 7 bases, with 6 bases between. The CDR3 has 11 residues. The CDR3, as DNA: TGTGCCAGCTCACCAGAGCGAGAGCAGTACTTC. It yields the protein CASSPEREQYF.

This clone was detected only once. The CDR3 sequence: CASSQEGVGEQPQHF. CDR3 DNA sequence: TGCGCCAGCAGCCAAGAAGGGGTAGGTGAGCAGCCCCAGCATTTT. The V and J genes are TRBV4-1 and TRBJ1-5; D perhaps matches TRBD1 (5 bases). CDR1 is MGHRA, CDR2 YSYEKL, per germline. CDR3 length: 15 residues. The germline V and J ends were trimmed by 0 bases and 7 bases, with 13 bases remaining between them.

The rearrangement links TRBV5-1 to TRBJ1-6; 10 positions agree with TRBD1. After removal of 4 bases from V and 0 bases from J, the junction contained 7 bases not matched to a gene. Germline CDR1 and CDR2: SGHRS and YFSETQ. This CDR3 has 18 residues. CDR3 nucleotide sequence: TGCGCCAGCAGCGGGGGACAGGGGTCAAGCTCCTATAATTCACCCCTCCACTTT. It codes for CASSGGQGSSSYNSPLHF.